This T cell receptor (beta chain) was observed in a study of blood T cell repertoires in COVID-19. The trim removed 3 bases at V and 6 bases at J, leaving 4 bases unmatched. The CDR3 is 13 residues long. TCRdb's table, derived via immunoSEQ multiplex PCR, lists solely in-frame clones and lacks some. The data show about half a million clones, approximately 89% seen once. This receptor was taken from a man younger than 35 with COVID-19, enrolled during active disease. The sequenced sample was peripheral blood. The genes are TRBV23-1 and TRBJ2-5; TRBD2 matches 7 bases. TRBV23-1 is identified as an open reading frame with a role that is uncertain. For the CDR3, the DNA is TGCGCCAGCAGTCAGTCGCGGGGGAAGACCCAGTACTTC. Translated: CASSQSRGKTQYF.